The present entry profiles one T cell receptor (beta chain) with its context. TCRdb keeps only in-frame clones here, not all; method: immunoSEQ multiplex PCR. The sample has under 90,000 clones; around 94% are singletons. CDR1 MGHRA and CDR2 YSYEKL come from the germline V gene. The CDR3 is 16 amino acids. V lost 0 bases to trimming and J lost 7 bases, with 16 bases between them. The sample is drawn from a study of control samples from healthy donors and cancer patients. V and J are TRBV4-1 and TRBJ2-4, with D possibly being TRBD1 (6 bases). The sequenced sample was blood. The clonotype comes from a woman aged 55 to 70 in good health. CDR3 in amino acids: CASSQDGTSSPNIQYF. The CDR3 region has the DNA TGCGCCAGCAGCCAAGATGGGACATCGTCTCCGAACATTCAGTACTTC.